The T cell receptor beta chain under discussion was sequenced for a study of blood T cell repertoires in COVID-19. Study-wide context: T cells, B-cell-depleted T cells, or PBMCs supplied cDNA or gDNA.

The repertoire was sequenced with immunoSEQ multiplex PCR; TCRdb's copy has only in-frame clones and lacks some. Among about 280,000 clones listed, 70% to 90% were seen once. Cohort assignment relied on participant-reported clinical history. The receptor comes from a woman in her twenties or thirties who had recovered from COVID-19. Sequencing was done on a sample of PBMCs or T cells enriched from blood (not recorded which).

The CDR3 sequence: CASSLGTGGLDTQYF. For the CDR3, the DNA is TGTGCCAGCAGCTTAGGGACAGGGGGCCTCGATACGCAGTATTTT. J is TRBJ2-3 and V is TRBV13; 10 bases match TRBD1. Per germline, CDR1 PRHDT and CDR2 FYEKMQ (reference sequence). The ends lost 0 bases at V and 6 bases at J; junction bases unmatched: 3. The CDR3 has 15 amino acids.